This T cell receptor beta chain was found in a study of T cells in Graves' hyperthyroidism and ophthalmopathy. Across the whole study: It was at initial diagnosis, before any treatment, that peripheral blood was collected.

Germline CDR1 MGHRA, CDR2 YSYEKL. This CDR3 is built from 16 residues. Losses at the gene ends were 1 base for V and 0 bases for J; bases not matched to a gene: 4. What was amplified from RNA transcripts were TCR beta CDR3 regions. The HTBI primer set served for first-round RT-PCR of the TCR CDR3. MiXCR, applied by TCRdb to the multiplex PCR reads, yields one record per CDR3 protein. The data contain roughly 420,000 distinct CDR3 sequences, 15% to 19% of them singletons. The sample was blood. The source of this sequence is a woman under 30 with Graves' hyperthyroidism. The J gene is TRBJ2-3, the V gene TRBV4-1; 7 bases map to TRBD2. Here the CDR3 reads CASSQVYSGSTDTQYF. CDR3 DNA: TGCGCCAGCAGCCAAGTATATAGCGGGAGCACAGATACGCAGTATTTT.